These T cell receptor beta chains were read from a single sample in a study of a mutant IDH1 vaccine in newly diagnosed glioma. Their cognate antigens are unknown. This table comes from immunoSEQ multiplex PCR, and its TCRdb copy is limited to in-frame clones, with some not included. The repertoire holds some 50,000 clones, with approximately 64% as singletons. Here the sequenced sample was peripheral blood mononuclear cells (PBMCs), taken from a glioma patient whose treatment included an IDH1 peptide vaccine. These receptors came from a middle-aged man with glioma. Some clones in this sample may be carry-over from other donors' samples. Both conserved end residues are part of each CDR3. The order of the fields is clone size, V gene, D gene, J gene, CDR3 DNA, CDR3 protein. The D gene is left open where the match is weak. The size entry is marked missing in some rows and otherwise reads once, few, many or a size class.

abundance: few; v_gene: TRBV6-6; d_gene: -; j_gene: TRBJ1-6; CDR3nt: TGTGCCAGCAGGTATGGCGGCGATTCACCCCTCCACTTT; CDR3aa: CASRYGGDSPLHF
abundance: once; v_gene: TRBV7-7; d_gene: -; j_gene: TRBJ2-1; CDR3nt: TGTGCTAGCAGCTCAATCAATGAGCAGTTCTTC; CDR3aa: CASSSINEQFF
abundance: -; v_gene: TRBV13; d_gene: -; j_gene: TRBJ2-4; CDR3nt: TGTGCCAGCAGCTCGACCTCCCCGGGGGCGCAGGCCAAAAACATTCAGTACTTC; CDR3aa: CASSSTSPGAQAKNIQYF
abundance: -; v_gene: TRBV5-1; d_gene: -; j_gene: TRBJ1-1; CDR3nt: TGCGCCAGCAGCTGGAACGGACAGAACACTGAAGCTTTCTTT; CDR3aa: CASSWNGQNTEAFF
abundance: -; v_gene: TRBV5-1; d_gene: -; j_gene: TRBJ2-7; CDR3nt: TGCGCCAGCTCCACAGGGTTATACGAGCAGTACTTC; CDR3aa: CASSTGLYEQYF
abundance: -; v_gene: TRBV6-1; d_gene: TRBD1; j_gene: TRBJ1-5; CDR3nt: TGTGCCAGCAGGGGGACAGGTTCCAATCAGCCCCAGCATTTT; CDR3aa: CASRGTGSNQPQHF
abundance: few; v_gene: TRBV4-2; d_gene: -; j_gene: TRBJ2-5; CDR3nt: TGTGCCAGCAGCCAACCCGGACTGGGCCAAGAGACCCAGTACTTC; CDR3aa: CASSQPGLGQETQYF
abundance: many; v_gene: TRBV6-5; d_gene: -; j_gene: TRBJ1-2; CDR3nt: TGTGCCAGCAACGGACGCTCAGGGAACTATGGCTACACCTTC; CDR3aa: CASNGRSGNYGYTF
abundance: -; v_gene: TRBV30; d_gene: -; j_gene: TRBJ1-4; CDR3nt: TGTGCCTGGAATCCCGCATCCTACCCACCCGAAAAACTGTTTTTT; CDR3aa: CAWNPASYPPEKLFF
abundance: many; v_gene: TRBV4-1; d_gene: TRBD1; j_gene: TRBJ1-2; CDR3nt: TGCGCCAGCAGCCAAGACCAGACAGGGGGCGGAGGCTACACCTTC; CDR3aa: CASSQDQTGGGGYTF
abundance: -; v_gene: TRBV6-1; d_gene: TRBD1; j_gene: TRBJ1-1; CDR3nt: TGTGCCAGCAGTTTATCAGGGGGCGGAAAAGCTTTCTTT; CDR3aa: CASSLSGGGKAFF
abundance: -; v_gene: TRBV9; d_gene: -; j_gene: TRBJ2-1; CDR3nt: TGTGCCAGCAGCCCCTCAGCGAACCCCTCCTACAATGAGCAGTTCTTC; CDR3aa: CASSPSANPSYNEQFF
abundance: -; v_gene: TRBV30; d_gene: -; j_gene: TRBJ2-6; CDR3nt: TGTGCCTGGAGCCGTACGTCAGGGTCTGGGGCCAACGTCCTGACTTTC; CDR3aa: CAWSRTSGSGANVLTF
abundance: -; v_gene: TRBV6-5; d_gene: TRBD2; j_gene: TRBJ2-1; CDR3nt: TGTGCCAGCAGTTCCCAAAGCGGGGGGGACTACCATGAGCAGTTCTTC; CDR3aa: CASSSQSGGDYHEQFF
abundance: -; v_gene: TRBV7-9; d_gene: -; j_gene: TRBJ1-5; CDR3nt: TGTGCCAGCAGTTTAGCGAATCAGCCCCAGCATTTT; CDR3aa: CASSLANQPQHF
abundance: -; v_gene: TRBV6-5; d_gene: -; j_gene: TRBJ1-5; CDR3nt: TGTGCCAGCAGTTCCTTCAATCAGCCCCAGCATTTT; CDR3aa: CASSSFNQPQHF
abundance: few; v_gene: TRBV6-5; d_gene: TRBD2; j_gene: TRBJ2-5; CDR3nt: TGTGCCAGCAGCTCGGGACTAGGGGGGGAGACCCAGTACTTC; CDR3aa: CASSSGLGGETQYF
abundance: few; v_gene: TRBV5-6; d_gene: -; j_gene: TRBJ1-3; CDR3nt: TGTGCCAGCAGCACTTTACGGCCAGGGATGATCTCTGGAAACACCATATATTTT; CDR3aa: CASSTLRPGMISGNTIYF
abundance: once; v_gene: TRBV30; d_gene: -; j_gene: TRBJ2-5; CDR3nt: TGTGCCTGGAGAAAGGCCCCAGGGTCTACCCAGTACTTC; CDR3aa: CAWRKAPGSTQYF
abundance: few; v_gene: TRBV7-9; d_gene: -; j_gene: TRBJ2-7; CDR3nt: TGTGCCAGCAGCGCTCGTCTTCTCGGGAGCGAGCAGTACTTC; CDR3aa: CASSARLLGSEQYF
abundance: -; v_gene: TRBV5-4; d_gene: TRBD1; j_gene: TRBJ2-6; CDR3nt: TGTGCCAGCAGTCCCGACAGGGACGGGGCCAACGTCCTGACTTTC; CDR3aa: CASSPDRDGANVLTF
abundance: -; v_gene: TRBV10-3; d_gene: -; j_gene: TRBJ1-1; CDR3nt: TGTGCCATCAGTGAGTCTTTACCTGTGAACACTGAAGCTTTCTTT; CDR3aa: CAISESLPVNTEAFF
abundance: -; v_gene: TRBV27; d_gene: TRBD1; j_gene: TRBJ1-2; CDR3nt: TGTGCCAGCCCTAATAACAGGGGGCCGGGCTACACCTTC; CDR3aa: CASPNNRGPGYTF
abundance: -; v_gene: TRBV19; d_gene: TRBD1; j_gene: TRBJ2-2; CDR3nt: TGTGCCAGTAGTCCCGGGACAGGGTCCTGGAATGACACCGGGGAGCTGTTTTTT; CDR3aa: CASSPGTGSWNDTGELFF
abundance: few; v_gene: TRBV27; d_gene: -; j_gene: TRBJ2-7; CDR3nt: TGTGCCAGCAGTTCCCTCCCGTACGGCTCCTACGAGCAGTACTTC; CDR3aa: CASSSLPYGSYEQYF
abundance: -; v_gene: TRBV6-5; d_gene: -; j_gene: TRBJ1-6; CDR3nt: TGTGCCAGCAACAACCGGGCCCCTAATTCACCCCTCCACTTT; CDR3aa: CASNNRAPNSPLHF
abundance: -; v_gene: TRBV30; d_gene: -; j_gene: TRBJ2-6; CDR3nt: TGTGCCTGGAGCTCTGGGGCCAACGTCCTGACTTTC; CDR3aa: CAWSSGANVLTF
abundance: once; v_gene: TRBV4-1; d_gene: TRBD1; j_gene: TRBJ1-1; CDR3nt: TGCGCCAGCAGCCAGCCCAGGGGGAGGTACACTGAAGCTTTCTTT; CDR3aa: CASSQPRGRYTEAFF
abundance: few; v_gene: TRBV18; d_gene: -; j_gene: TRBJ1-3; CDR3nt: TGTGCCAGCTCACCACCGGAGGGGACCCTCTCTGGAAACACCATATATTTT; CDR3aa: CASSPPEGTLSGNTIYF
abundance: once; v_gene: TRBV19; d_gene: TRBD1; j_gene: TRBJ2-7; CDR3nt: TGTGCCACCAAGCGTACCGGGACAGGGGAATACGAGCAGTACTTC; CDR3aa: CATKRTGTGEYEQYF